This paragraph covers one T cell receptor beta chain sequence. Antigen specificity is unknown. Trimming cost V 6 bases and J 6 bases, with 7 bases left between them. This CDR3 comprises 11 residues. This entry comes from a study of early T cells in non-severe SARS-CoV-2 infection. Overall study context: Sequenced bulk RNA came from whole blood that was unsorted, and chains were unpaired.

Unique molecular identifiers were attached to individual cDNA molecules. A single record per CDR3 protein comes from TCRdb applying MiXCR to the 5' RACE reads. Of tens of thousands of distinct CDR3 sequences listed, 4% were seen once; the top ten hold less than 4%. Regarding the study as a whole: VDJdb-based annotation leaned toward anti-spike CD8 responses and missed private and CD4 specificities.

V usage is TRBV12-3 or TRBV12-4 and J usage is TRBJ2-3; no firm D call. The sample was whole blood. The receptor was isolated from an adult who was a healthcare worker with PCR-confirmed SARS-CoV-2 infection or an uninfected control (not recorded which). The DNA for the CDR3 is TGTGCCAGCAGCCGTTTTGATACGCAGTATTTT. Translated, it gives CASSRFDTQYF.